This section outlines one TCR beta chain sequence together with its context. Its antigen is not identified. The data stem from a study of T cells after posttransplantation cyclophosphamide. Study-level findings and limits: Skin or GI-infiltrating T cells shared few TRB sequences with blood. Later post-transplant blood repertoires were often dominated by donor CD8+ memory clones. Recipient CMV seropositivity and CMV reactivation strongly tracked TRB clonality.

The naive gate required viable CD3+CD4+ or CD3+CD8+ cells with CCR7+CD45RA+CD45RO-CD95-CD27+CD28+ phenotype. Clones were sequenced by immunoSEQ multiplex PCR, and TCRdb holds only the in-frame ones, with some missing. This sample has around 1,900 clones, with 94% found just once. The CDR3 extends over 15 amino acids. CDR1 is MNHEY and CDR2 is SMNVEV in the germline V gene (reference sequence). Trimming removed 0 bases at V and 6 bases at J, with 12 bases between. This receptor was taken from a woman aged 55-75 years in good health, CMV-negative, and a related stem cell transplant donor. The chain has TRBV27 and TRBJ2-1; maybe TRBD1 (6 bases). The sample taken for sequencing was naive CD8+ T cells sorted from PBMCs. CDR3 sequence (DNA): TGTGCCAGCAGTTTATCAGGGGGTCTCCCCAATGAGCAGTTCTTC. Protein product: CASSLSGGLPNEQFF.